The rows below give T cell receptor beta chains drawn from one sample of a study of blood T cell repertoires in COVID-19. The protocol was immunoSEQ multiplex PCR, while the TCRdb copy is restricted to in-frame clones and leaves out a portion. The sample has approximately 300,000 clones, 88% seen once; the top ten hold 3.5% to 4%. The sequencing sample was made of peripheral blood. These receptor sequences come from a woman aged 50 to 60 with active or convalescent COVID-19. CDR3s include the opening cysteine and the closing phenylalanine or tryptophan. A D gene is named only where the DNA matches it firmly. Size is omitted from some rows. Given values are once, few, many or a class for expanded clones.

>.|.|TRBV15|13|TRBJ1-1
TGTGCCACCAGACCGGACATGAACACTGAAGCTTTCTTT
CATRPDMNTEAFF
>.|.|TRBV5-4|14|TRBJ2-7
TGTGCCAGCAGCTTAGGTGGGAGTAAGAACGAGCAGTACTTC
CASSLGGSKNEQYF
>.|.|TRBV5-1|16|TRBJ1-6
TGCGCCAGCAGCTTGGAATTCGTTGGGAGAGATTCACCCCTCCACTTT
CASSLEFVGRDSPLHF
>.|TRBD2|TRBV11-2|16|TRBJ2-5
TGTGCCAGCAGCACCCGCTCGGGGGGGCAGGGGGAGACCCAGTACTTC
CASSTRSGGQGETQYF
>.|TRBD2|TRBV5-1|15|TRBJ2-1
TGCGCCAGCAGTCAACTAGCGGGAGCTGGTAATGAGCAGTTCTTC
CASSQLAGAGNEQFF
>.|.|TRBV3-1/TRBV3-2|14|TRBJ1-6
TGTGCCAGCAGCGCCGGGACATCCGAATCACCCCTCCACTTT
CASSAGTSESPLHF
>few|.|TRBV6-2/TRBV6-3|13|TRBJ1-1
TGTGCCAGCAGCCGCGTCGGGAACACTGAAGCTTTCTTT
CASSRVGNTEAFF
>.|.|TRBV12-3/TRBV12-4|12|TRBJ2-7
TGTGCCAGCAGTCCCAGGGGTTACGAGCAGTACTTC
CASSPRGYEQYF
>.|TRBD1|TRBV28|14|TRBJ1-2
TGTGCCAGCAGCTCCGGGACAGGGGTATATGGCTACACCTTC
CASSSGTGVYGYTF
>.|.|TRBV18|15|TRBJ1-6
TGTGCCAGCTCTGGGGCGAACCTCAAAGCGTCACCCCTCCACTTT
CASSGANLKASPLHF
>once|.|TRBV9|15|TRBJ2-7
TGTGCCAGCAGCTCCGACCCCGGGAGCTCCTACGAGCAGTACTTC
CASSSDPGSSYEQYF
>.|TRBD1|TRBV29-1|18|TRBJ2-2
TGCAGCGTTGTGGTGTCCGGGACAGGGGGCGCGGTCACCGGGGAGCTGTTTTTT
CSVVVSGTGGAVTGELFF
>.|.|TRBV4-1|19|TRBJ2-2
TGCGCCAGCAGCCAAGAACGGCTTCAGGGGCCCGCGAACACCGGGGAGCTGTTTTTT
CASSQERLQGPANTGELFF
>once|.|TRBV9|15|TRBJ2-7
TGTGCCAGCAGCGTAGGTGCAGGGGTAGGTTCCGAGCAGTACTTC
CASSVGAGVGSEQYF
>.|.|TRBV7-2|14|TRBJ1-3
TGTGCCAGCAGCGACGGGCCAAGAGGGAACACCATATATTTT
CASSDGPRGNTIYF
>.|.|TRBV7-2|18|TRBJ1-5
TGTGCCAGCAGCTTAGTTCTTGAGGGTCGGCAACGGGATCAGCCCCAGCATTTT
CASSLVLEGRQRDQPQHF
>.|.|TRBV11-2|15|TRBJ1-6
TGTGCCAGCACGGAGGGAGCGGCCGTCAATTCACCCCTCCACTTT
CASTEGAAVNSPLHF
>many|.|TRBV5-5|15|TRBJ1-1
TGTGCCAGCAGCTGGGGAGGGACGCCGAACACTGAAGCTTTCTTT
CASSWGGTPNTEAFF
>.|TRBD2|TRBV7-2|17|TRBJ2-3
TGTGCCAGCAGCTTATTCTGGACTAGCGGGTACACAGATACGCAGTATTTT
CASSLFWTSGYTDTQYF
>.|TRBD1|TRBV6-5|12|TRBJ1-4
TGTGCCAGCAGTCCTGACAGGGGAAAACTGTTTTTT
CASSPDRGKLFF